These 29 T cell receptor beta chains were sequenced from one sample in a study of blood T cell repertoires in COVID-19. Sequenced by immunoSEQ multiplex PCR; TCRdb stores in-frame clones only, minus some. The sample shows 150,000 to 160,000 clones, about 89% of them seen only once. Sequencing was done on a sample of peripheral blood. All receptors derive from a man between 50 and 59 years old with acute or convalescent COVID-19.

The chain couples TRBV5-8 to TRBJ2-5; 10 positions agree with TRBD1. CDR3 length: 20 residues. CDR1 is SGHTS, CDR2 YDEGEE, per germline. With V trimmed by 4 bases and J by 1 base, 19 bases remained unmatched. CDR3 protein: CASSGDDAGTGVLSQETQYF. The CDR3 bases are TGTGCCAGCAGCGGAGACGACGCCGGGACAGGGGTTTTGTCCCAAGAGACCCAGTACTTC.

J is TRBJ1-1 and V is TRBV6-5; TRBD1 is a possible D gene (6 bases). Trimming took off 0 bases at V and 1 base at J, with 6 bases between the two ends. The CDR3 spans 14 residues. Germline V gene lookup returns CDR1 MNHEY and CDR2 SVGAGI. The CDR3 sequence: CASSYSTGNTEAFF. CDR3 in DNA: TGTGCCAGCAGTTACTCGACAGGGAACACTGAAGCTTTCTTT.

CDR3 sequence reads: CASTRTGGNGYTF. DNA of the CDR3: TGTGCCAGCACCAGAACAGGGGGGAATGGCTACACCTTC. The rearrangement uses TRBV7-2 and TRBJ1-2; 8 bases line up with TRBD1. J lost 6 bases, V lost 7 bases, and 7 bases had no gene match. The CDR3 spans 13 residues. CDR1 and CDR2 from the germline V gene are SGHTA and FQGNSA.

The chain employs TRBV18 and TRBJ2-7, with D uncertain. Germline V gene lookup returns CDR1 KGHSH and CDR2 LQKENI. Trimming removed 0 bases at V and 7 bases at J, with 10 bases between. The CDR3 extends over 13 amino acids. This CDR3 reads CASSPPHGLEQYV. CDR3 DNA sequence: TGTGCCAGCTCACCACCGCACGGGTTAGAGCAGTACGTC.

In its sample, this clone was seen once. V and J are TRBV19 and TRBJ1-1; 9 bases line up with TRBD1. Germline CDR1 and CDR2: LNHDA and SQIVND (reference sequence). The CDR3 runs to 14 residues. V was pared by 5 bases and J by 4 bases, with 5 bases of the junction left unmatched. CDR3 sequence (DNA): TGTGCCAGTAGTCCTCGGACAGGGGCCACTGAAGCTTTCTTT. Amino acid sequence: CASSPRTGATEAFF.

The chain employs TRBV28 and TRBJ2-7; D may be TRBD1 (5 bases). Trimming stripped 3 bases from V and 12 bases from J, with 12 bases between. Germline-derived CDR1 and CDR2 are MDHEN and SYDVKM. This CDR3 spans 11 amino acids. The CDR3 DNA is TGTGCCAGCAGTTTTGGGGCCGCCAGGTACTTC. This gives the protein CASSFGAARYF.

This chain joins TRBV11-3 and TRBJ2-7, with TRBD2 matching 7 bases. The junction had 0 bases not matched to a gene; V was cut back by 1 base and J by 3 bases. The germline V gene encodes CDR1 SGHNT and CDR2 YENEEA. The CDR3 covers 13 residues. CDR3 residues: CASSLGDYYEQYF. The CDR3, as DNA: TGTGCCAGCAGCTTAGGGGACTACTACGAGCAGTACTTC.

The chain uses TRBV7-6 and TRBJ2-1; TRBD1 is a possible D gene (5 bases). Germline CDR1 is SGHVS and CDR2 is FNYEAQ. Trimming took 5 bases from V and 7 from J, leaving 24 bases between them. The CDR3 length is 17 residues. The CDR3 DNA is TGTGCCAGCAGCGAGGTTTCAGGGATTAGGAAATTTAATGAGCAGTTCTTC. Translating gives CASSEVSGIRKFNEQFF.

The chain combines TRBV28 with TRBJ2-7, with D perhaps TRBD2 (6 bases). CDR1 and CDR2 (germline): MDHEN, SYDVKM. The V end lost 2 bases, the J end lost 5 bases, and 16 bases lay between the germline ends. The CDR3 has 15 residues. Here the CDR3 DNA reads TGTGCCAGCAGTTTAGGGGCGGCGGGAAGGCACGAGCAGTACTTC. This sequence encodes CASSLGAAGRHEQYF.

The chain combines TRBV7-9 with TRBJ2-7; D is perhaps TRBD1 (6 bases). Germline V lookup: CDR1 SEHNR, CDR2 FQNEAQ (reference sequence). V lost 5 bases and J 3 bases, leaving 20 bases between the germline ends. The CDR3 has 16 residues. The CDR3 DNA is TGTGCCAGCAGCCCCAGTCAGGGGACCTTAATCTACGAGCAGTACTTC. Translated, it gives CASSPSQGTLIYEQYF.

The chain is built from TRBV7-9 and TRBJ1-1; tentatively, D is TRBD1 (6 bases). The length of the CDR3 is 13 residues. V lost 4 bases and J 1 base, leaving 7 bases between the germline ends. The germline V gene encodes CDR1 SEHNR and CDR2 FQNEAQ (reference sequence). The CDR3 loop is CASSSDRNTEAFF. CDR3 nucleotide sequence: TGTGCCAGCAGCTCGGACAGGAACACTGAAGCTTTCTTT.

The CDR3 loop reads CASSLGQANYGYTF. Written as DNA, the CDR3 is TGTGCCAGCAGCTTGGGACAGGCGAACTATGGCTACACCTTC. The V call is TRBV5-5, the J call TRBJ1-2, with D possibly matching TRBD1 (6 bases). Per germline, CDR1 SGHKS and CDR2 YYEKEE (reference sequence). V lost 0 bases to trimming and J lost 2 bases, with 8 bases between them. CDR3 length: 14 residues.

This rearrangement joins TRBV3-1 (or the pseudogene TRBV3-2) to TRBJ1-4; 8 positions agree with TRBD1. The CDR3 is 16 amino acids. Germline V gives CDR1 LGHDT, CDR2 YNNKEL (reference sequence). With 2 bases clipped from V and 4 bases from J, the junction kept 6 bases outside the gene matches. As DNA, the CDR3 is TGTGCCAGCAGCCAACTGGGACAGGAGATTAATGAAAAACTGTTTTTT. This codes for CASSQLGQEINEKLFF.

This sequence joins TRBV28 and TRBJ2-7; D might be TRBD1 (5 bases). The V end lost 6 bases, the J end lost 3 bases, and 9 bases lay between the germline ends. Germline lookup yields CDR1 MDHEN and CDR2 SYDVKM. CDR3 size: 12 residues. The CDR3 bases are TGTGCCAGCAGCTCAGGGTACTACGAGCAGTACGTC. This codes for CASSSGYYEQYV.

The chain recombines TRBV2 with TRBJ2-2; D perhaps matches TRBD2 (6 bases). V dropped 6 bases and J dropped 0 bases, with 11 bases sitting between them. From germline, CDR1 is SNHLY and CDR2 FYNNEI. This CDR3 contains 15 residues. This chain's CDR3 is CASRGRDPNTGELFF. For the CDR3, the DNA is TGTGCCAGCAGGGGGCGGGACCCGAACACCGGGGAGCTGTTTTTT.

Comment on this clone: The sample carries other DNA sequences with the same CDR3. The chain has TRBV7-3 and TRBJ1-1; TRBD1 is a possible D gene (6 bases). V lost 5 bases and J lost 1, with 14 bases in between. The CDR3 totals 15 residues. Germline CDR1 is SGHTA and CDR2 is FQGTGA. The CDR3 sequence: CASSPSTGRNTEAFF. Written as DNA, the CDR3 is TGTGCCAGCAGCCCCTCGACAGGACGGAACACTGAAGCTTTCTTT.

This clone was found once. CDR3 sequence (DNA): TGTGCCAGCAGTCTACTAGCGGGAGTGTACGAGCAGTACTTC. Protein sequence: CASSLLAGVYEQYF. The rearrangement joins TRBV2 to TRBJ2-7, with TRBD2 matching 11 bases. The trim removed 5 bases at V and 4 bases at J, leaving 4 bases unmatched. The V gene's germline CDR1 is SNHLY and CDR2 FYNNEI. CDR3 length: 14 residues. Variable domain in full (rest from reference TRBV2 and TRBJ2-7): EPEVTQTPSHQVTQMGQEVILRCVPISNHLYFYWYRQILGQKVEFLVSFYNNEISEKSEIFDDQFSVERPDGSNFTLKIRSTKLEDSAMYFCASSLLAGVYEQYFGPGTRLTVT.

The rearrangement uses TRBV19 and TRBJ2-3; 7 nucleotides agree with TRBD2. V gave up 2 bases and J gave up 5 bases; unmatched junction bases: 1. CDR3 length: 13 amino acids. Germline V gives CDR1 LNHDA, CDR2 SQIVND (reference sequence). DNA of the CDR3: TGTGCCAGTAGTATACCGGGGGGAGATACGCAGTATTTT. The encoded protein is CASSIPGGDTQYF.

The CDR3, as DNA: TGTGCCAGCAGTCAGATGGTCAGGTTCCCCACTCCGGAGGACTACGAGCAGTACTTC. It is translated as CASSQMVRFPTPEDYEQYF. The J gene is TRBJ2-7, the V gene TRBV27; maybe TRBD2 (5 bases). V shed 5 bases and J shed 3 bases, with 29 bases lying between them. CDR3 size: 19 residues. Per germline, CDR1 MNHEY and CDR2 SMNVEV (reference sequence).

The chain employs TRBV6-2 or TRBV6-3 and TRBJ2-7, with 7 bases matching TRBD1. CDR3 length: 16 amino acids. The germline V gene encodes CDR1 MNHEY and CDR2 SVGEGT. Unmatched junction bases numbered 8, after V lost 0 bases and J lost 3 bases. The CDR3 region has the DNA TGTGCCAGCAGTTACTCGGTAAGGGACAGCGACTACGAGCAGTACGTC. Its translation: CASSYSVRDSDYEQYV.

The V call is TRBV6-6, the J call TRBJ1-1; 7 bases line up with TRBD1. The CDR3 extends over 14 amino acids. Unmatched junction bases numbered 10, after V lost 5 bases and J lost 7 bases. Looked up from germline, CDR1 is MNHNY and CDR2 is SVGAGI (reference sequence). The CDR3 loop reads CASSLRTGGGEAFF. In DNA, the CDR3 is TGTGCCAGCAGTCTCCGGACAGGAGGGGGTGAAGCTTTCTTT.

V is TRBV2 and J is TRBJ1-1, with D tentatively TRBD1 (5 bases). The V end was cut by 4 bases, the J end by 1 base, with 10 bases between. This CDR3 comprises 14 residues. CDR1 and CDR2 from the germline V gene are SNHLY and FYNNEI. This CDR3 reads CASSGDSTNTEAFF. In nucleotides, the CDR3 is TGTGCCAGCAGTGGCGACAGTACGAACACTGAAGCTTTCTTT. The variable domain in full, with the rest retrieved from reference TRBV2 and TRBJ1-1, is EPEVTQTPSHQVTQMGQEVILRCVPISNHLYFYWYRQILGQKVEFLVSFYNNEISEKSEIFDDQFSVERPDGSNFTLKIRSTKLEDSAMYFCASSGDSTNTEAFFGQGTRLTVV.

The rearrangement uses TRBV9 and TRBJ2-5, with 10 bases aligning to TRBD1. Germline CDR1 and CDR2: SGDLS and YYNGEE. CDR3 length equals 14 residues. Trimming took 4 bases from V and 5 from J; bases not matched to a gene: 5. The CDR3 reads CASSSRDRGETQYF. The CDR3 DNA reads as TGTGCCAGCAGCTCCCGGGACAGGGGTGAGACCCAGTACTTC.

The rearrangement links TRBV11-3 to TRBJ2-2; the D is unclear. The germline CDR1 and CDR2 sequences are SGHNT and YENEEA. Trimming took off 4 bases at V and 6 bases at J, with 6 bases between the two ends. The CDR3 consists of 12 residues. CDR3 in amino acids: CASSSPAGELFF. The CDR3 coding sequence is TGTGCCAGCAGCTCTCCCGCCGGGGAGCTGTTTTTT.

V and J are TRBV27 and TRBJ2-1, with 8 positions matching TRBD2. The CDR3 sequence is 15 residues long. J was trimmed by 7 bases and V by 6 bases; bases with no gene match: 11. Germline lookup yields CDR1 MNHEY and CDR2 SMNVEV (reference sequence). The CDR3 loop is CASSDPGLVLNEQFF. The CDR3, as DNA: TGTGCCAGCAGCGACCCGGGACTAGTTCTTAATGAGCAGTTCTTC.

The chain uses TRBV11-2 and TRBJ1-2; tentative D call: TRBD1 (6 bases). V was shortened by 5 bases and J by 3 bases, with 13 bases between the two germline ends. Germline loops: CDR1 SGHAT, CDR2 FQNNGV. The CDR3 extends over 14 amino acids. This CDR3 reads CASSQGTLYYGYTF. CDR3 in DNA: TGTGCCAGCAGCCAGGGGACACTCTACTATGGCTACACCTTC.

The V gene is TRBV28, the J gene TRBJ2-5; TRBD2 might be the D (6 bases). The CDR3 has 13 amino acids. Trimming removed 7 bases from V and 3 bases from J, with 12 bases in between. Germline CDR1 reads MDHEN; CDR2 reads SYDVKM. In DNA, the CDR3 is TGTGCCAGCAAAAGGACTAACGAAGAGACCCAGTACTTC. Translation: CASKRTNEETQYF. Complete variable domain (other parts from reference TRBV28 and TRBJ2-5): DVKVTQSSRYLVKRTGEKVFLECVQDMDHENMFWYRQDPGLGLRLIYFSYDVKMKEKGDIPEGYSVSREKKERFSLILESASTNQTSMYLCASKRTNEETQYFGPGTRLLVL.

J is TRBJ1-1 and V is TRBV10-3; the D is unclear. V lost 6 bases and J 0 bases, leaving 8 bases between the germline ends. Germline V CDR1 and CDR2: ENHRY, SYGVKD. CDR3 length: 13 residues. The CDR3 bases are TGTGCCATCAGCGGGGTGGTGAACACTGAAGCTTTCTTT. It specifies CAISGVVNTEAFF.

CDR3 coding DNA: TGTGCCAGCAGCTTGGGGCCCACAAACAATCAGCCCCAGCATTTT. Amino acid sequence: CASSLGPTNNQPQHF. The chain is built from TRBV7-6 and TRBJ1-5, with a tentative D call TRBD1 (5 bases). The ends were cut back, 3 bases at V and 3 bases at J, with 12 bases in the middle. The CDR3 totals 15 residues. Germline lookup yields CDR1 SGHVS and CDR2 FNYEAQ.